Detailed here is one T cell receptor beta chain. Other DNA sequences of this sample code for an identical CDR3. The sample belongs to a study of cytomegalovirus exposure and HLA in healthy donors. The V gene's germline CDR1 is SQVTM and CDR2 ANQGSEA. The CDR3 has 14 amino acids. V lost 6 bases and J lost 3; bases outside the gene matches: 5. The PCR used 60 Vbeta and 13 Jbeta primers. Assay used: immunoSEQ multiplex PCR; TCRdb lists only in-frame clones, some missing. The sample yields about 120,000 clones, over 60% seen once. The receptor comes from a man aged 30 to 45 in good health and CMV-seropositive. The material sequenced was PBMCs. The rearrangement uses TRBV29-1 and TRBJ2-6; 7 bases fit TRBD1. In nucleotides, the CDR3 is TGCAGCGTGGAGACAGGGAGTGGGGCCAACGTCCTGACTTTC. Encoded protein: CSVETGSGANVLTF.